The 30 T cell receptor beta chains presented below share a single source sample, sequenced in a study of radiotherapy plus CTLA-4 blockade in lung cancer. TCRdb keeps only in-frame clones here, not all; method: immunoSEQ multiplex PCR. The sample yields about 76,000 clones, roughly four fifths seen once. Sequencing was performed on peripheral blood, taken from a patient treated with radiotherapy plus ipilimumab. The origin of the receptors is a human donor with non-small cell lung cancer who had stable disease on radiotherapy plus ipilimumab.

This rearrangement joins TRBV28 to TRBJ1-4, with D unclear. The germline V and J ends were trimmed by 8 bases and 0 bases, with 16 bases remaining between them. The CDR3 has 16 residues. Per the germline V gene, CDR1 is MDHEN and CDR2 is SYDVKM. Here the CDR3 reads CASGIRFTSTNEKLFF. Written as DNA, the CDR3 is TGTGCCAGCGGAATCAGGTTTACCTCAACTAATGAAAAACTGTTTTTT. Using reference TRBV28 and TRBJ1-4 for the parts outside the CDR3, the full variable domain is DVKVTQSSRYLVKRTGEKVFLECVQDMDHENMFWYRQDPGLGLRLIYFSYDVKMKEKGDIPEGYSVSREKKERFSLILESASTNQTSMYLCASGIRFTSTNEKLFFGSGTQLSVL.

The J gene is TRBJ2-7, the V gene TRBV5-1; D unresolved. V lost 0 bases, J lost 0 bases, and 7 bases lay in between. The CDR3 consists of 14 residues. Germline V lookup: CDR1 SGHRS, CDR2 YFSETQ. The DNA for the CDR3 is TGCGCCAGCAGCTTGGAACGGAGCTCCTACGAGCAGTACTTC. It specifies CASSLERSSYEQYF. Filled out from reference TRBV5-1 and TRBJ2-7, the complete variable domain reads KAGVTQTPRYLIKTRGQQVTLSCSPISGHRSVSWYQQTPGQGLQFLFEYFSETQRNKGNFPGRFSGRQFSNSRSEMNVSTLELGDSALYLCASSLERSSYEQYFGPGTRLTVT.

The chain uses TRBV27 and TRBJ1-6; no clear D. CDR1 MNHEY and CDR2 SMNVEV come from the germline V gene (reference sequence). V shed 6 bases and J shed 0 bases, with 12 bases lying between them. This CDR3 has 16 amino acids. This CDR3 is CASRTAGSSYNSPLHF. CDR3 in DNA: TGTGCCAGCAGGACCGCCGGGAGCTCCTATAATTCACCCCTCCACTTT.

The gene calls are TRBV28 and TRBJ2-7; 8 nucleotides agree with TRBD1. The CDR3 spans 16 residues. Germline-derived CDR1 and CDR2 are MDHEN and SYDVKM. After removal of 2 bases from V and 5 bases from J, the junction contained 11 bases not matched to a gene. Written as DNA, the CDR3 is TGTGCCAGCAGTTTAAGAAGGACAGGGAACCCCCACGAGCAGTACTTC. Amino acid sequence: CASSLRRTGNPHEQYF.

This chain uses TRBV6-1 with TRBJ2-6, with D maybe TRBD2 (5 bases). V gave up 4 bases and J gave up 0 bases, with 7 bases separating them. CDR3 size: 15 residues. Germline-derived CDR1 and CDR2 are MNHNS and SASEGT. The CDR3 reads CASSGGISGANVLTF. CDR3 nucleotide sequence: TGTGCCAGCAGTGGAGGGATCTCTGGGGCCAACGTCCTGACTTTC.

The J gene is TRBJ2-7, the V gene TRBV29-1; TRBD1 aligns across 10 bases. The CDR3 is made up of 13 amino acids. Germline V gives CDR1 SQVTM, CDR2 ANQGSEA. Unmatched junction bases numbered 5, after V lost 4 bases and J lost 5 bases. The CDR3 DNA sequence: TGCAGCGTTGCGGGACAGGGGTGGGACGAGCAGTACTTC. It is translated as CSVAGQGWDEQYF.

This chain links TRBV6-1 with TRBJ2-5; no firm D call. The V end lost 4 bases, the J end lost 5 bases, and 14 bases lay between the germline ends. Germline lookup yields CDR1 MNHNS and CDR2 SASEGT. The length of the CDR3 is 14 residues. CDR3 DNA: TGTGCCAGCAGTGTAATGGACGGCTGGGAGACCCAGTACTTC. Protein sequence: CASSVMDGWETQYF.

This clone was observed a few times. The CDR3 loop reads CSARQTNTEAFF. The CDR3 DNA follows: TGCAGCGCCCGACAGACGAACACTGAAGCTTTCTTT. The gene calls are TRBV29-1 and TRBJ1-1; maybe TRBD1 (5 bases). Germline V gives CDR1 SQVTM, CDR2 ANQGSEA. Trimming pared 7 bases from V and 1 base from J, leaving 10 bases between. The CDR3 sequence is 12 residues long.

The table lists this clone with a count of one. This chain links TRBV6-5 with TRBJ2-1, with D uncertain. V shed 5 bases and J shed 2 bases, with 1 base lying between them. CDR3 length equals 11 residues. The germline gives CDR1 MNHEY, CDR2 SVGAGI. CDR3 protein: CASSAYNEQFF. DNA for the CDR3: TGTGCCAGCAGTGCCTACAATGAGCAGTTCTTC.

This clone came up a few times. The genes are TRBV5-1 and TRBJ1-4, with 7 bases lining up with TRBD1. The CDR3 length is 17 residues. Germline lookup yields CDR1 SGHRS and CDR2 YFSETQ. V was clipped by 0 bases and J by 5 bases; unmatched bases: 10. DNA for the CDR3: TGCGCCAGCAGCTTGGGGGACAGACAAGGCGGAAATGAAAAACTGTTTTTT. Protein sequence: CASSLGDRQGGNEKLFF.

The chain joins TRBV28 to TRBJ2-7; the match to TRBD2 covers 10 bases. Per germline, CDR1 MDHEN and CDR2 SYDVKM. The CDR3 extends over 14 amino acids. The V gene end was trimmed by 6 bases and the J gene end by 5 bases; junction bases not matched to a gene: 7. CDR3 coding DNA: TGTGCCAGCAGCCTAGCGGGGGAGCGCAACGAGCAGTACTTC. Amino acid sequence: CASSLAGERNEQYF.

The chain couples TRBV6-1 to TRBJ2-3; perhaps TRBD2 as D (7 bases). The V and J ends lost 5 bases and 5 bases respectively, with 11 bases between them. The germline V gene has CDR1 MNHNS and CDR2 SASEGT. CDR3 length: 13 residues. CDR3: CASSRGAVDTQYF. As DNA, the CDR3 is TGTGCCAGCAGTCGGGGGGCGGTAGATACGCAGTATTTT.

This clone came up once. The genes are TRBV7-8 and TRBJ2-7, with TRBD1 matching 11 bases. The CDR3 has 17 residues. Losses at the gene ends were 10 bases for V and 4 bases for J; bases not matched to a gene: 18. Germline CDR1 and CDR2: SGHVS and FQNEAQ. The CDR3: CATQLRTGGVQRYEQYF. The CDR3 DNA is TGTGCCACCCAATTACGGACAGGGGGCGTGCAAAGGTACGAGCAGTACTTC.

In the case of this clone: The same CDR3 arises from other DNA sequences in this sample as well. The chain uses TRBV6-1 and TRBJ2-1, with D unclear. The germline V gene has CDR1 MNHNS and CDR2 SASEGT. The V gene lost 3 bases and the J gene lost 2 bases, with 8 bases spanning the gap. The CDR3 sequence is 14 residues long. This CDR3 reads CASSDRGPYNEQFF. The CDR3 DNA is TGTGCCAGCAGTGATAGAGGCCCCTACAATGAGCAGTTCTTC.

The chain recombines TRBV5-6 with TRBJ2-5; D is ambiguous. The CDR3 is 16 amino acids. The V end was cut by 3 bases, the J end by 4 bases, with 19 bases between. Germline values: CDR1 SGHDT, CDR2 YYEEEE. This CDR3 reads CASSSRYRIKGETQYF. The CDR3 DNA sequence: TGTGCCAGCAGCTCCCGATATAGAATTAAAGGAGAGACCCAGTACTTC. Based on the CDR3 plus reference TRBV5-6 and TRBJ2-5, the full variable domain is DAGVTQSPTHLIKTRGQQVTLRCSPKSGHDTVSWYQQALGQGPQFIFQYYEEEERQRGNFPDRFSGHQFPNYSSELNVNALLLGDSALYLCASSSRYRIKGETQYFGPGTRLLVL.

This chain joins TRBV14 and TRBJ2-5; D not certain. The CDR3 covers 12 residues. Germline CDR1 SGHDN, CDR2 FVKESK. The V gene lost 1 base and the J gene lost 5 bases, with 5 bases spanning the gap. Here the CDR3 DNA reads TGTGCCAGCAGCCAAGTCAGGGAGACCCAGTACTTC. Its protein product is CASSQVRETQYF.

J is TRBJ1-2 and V is TRBV11-2, with no clear D. This CDR3 is built from 15 residues. The germline gives CDR1 SGHAT, CDR2 FQNNGV. The V end lost 0 bases, the J end lost 5 bases, and 13 bases lay between the germline ends. The chain's CDR3 is CASSLDRRITYGYTF. The CDR3, as DNA: TGTGCCAGCAGCTTAGATCGTAGGATCACTTATGGCTACACCTTC. Variable domain in full (rest from reference TRBV11-2 and TRBJ1-2): EAGVAQSPRYKIIEKRQSVAFWCNPISGHATLYWYQQILGQGPKLLIQFQNNGVVDDSQLPKDRFSAERLKGVDSTLKIQPAKLEDSAVYLCASSLDRRITYGYTFGSGTRLTVV.

This chain links TRBV7-7 with TRBJ2-5, with D perhaps TRBD1 or TRBD2 (5 bases each). Trimming cost V 1 base and J 4 bases, with 10 bases left between them. Germline-derived CDR1 and CDR2 are SSHAT and FNYEAQ (reference sequence). The CDR3 extends over 14 amino acids. The CDR3 coding sequence is TGTGCCAGCAGCTTAGGTGGGGGTGGAGAGACCCAGTACTTC. Protein: CASSLGGGGETQYF. The variable domain in full, with the rest retrieved from reference TRBV7-7 and TRBJ2-5, is GAGVSQSPRYKVTKRGQDVTLRCDPISSHATLYWYQQALGQGPEFLTYFNYEAQPDKSGLPSDRFSAERPEGSISTLTIQRTEQRDSAMYRCASSLGGGGETQYFGPGTRLLVL.

About this clone: Distinct nucleotide sequences in the sample also encode this CDR3. J is TRBJ1-6 and V is TRBV15, with 10 bases aligning to TRBD1. This CDR3 comprises 17 residues. V lost 2 bases to trimming and J lost 9 bases; unmatched junction nucleotides: 10. CDR1 and CDR2 from the germline V gene are LNHNV and YYDKDF (reference sequence). CDR3 coding DNA: TGTGCCACCAGCAGATGGCCTTCGGACAGGGGGTTTTCACCCCTCCACTTT. Translating it yields CATSRWPSDRGFSPLHF.

CDR3 sequence reads: CASSQGGGFWEQYF. The CDR3 DNA follows: TGTGCCAGCAGCCAAGGAGGCGGGTTCTGGGAGCAGTACTTC. The chain is built from TRBV4-2 and TRBJ2-7, with D perhaps TRBD2 (5 bases). Germline lookup yields CDR1 LGHNA and CDR2 YNFKEQ. The CDR3 is 14 amino acids. Deletions cut 1 base from V and 7 bases from J, with 14 bases between.

V and J are TRBV5-1 and TRBJ2-5, with D uncertain. Trimming shortened V by 4 bases and J by 1 base, and 5 bases separated the two germline ends. This CDR3 has 12 residues. The germline gives CDR1 SGHRS, CDR2 YFSETQ. CDR3 sequence (DNA): TGCGCCAGCAGCACCCCCCAAGAGACCCAGTACTTC. It translates to CASSTPQETQYF.

This clone has only a few counts. The chain links TRBV28 to TRBJ2-7; TRBD1 aligns across 10 bases. V gave up 4 bases and J gave up 8 bases; unmatched junction bases: 8. Germline loops: CDR1 MDHEN, CDR2 SYDVKM. The CDR3 length is 14 residues. In nucleotides, the CDR3 is TGTGCCAGCAGTTCCCCCGGGACAGGGGTCAAGCAGTACTTC. This translates into CASSSPGTGVKQYF.

Notes on this clone: Compared with germline, one end of the junction differs, possibly owing to a read error. The CDR3 here is CASSQGLKTEAFF. As DNA, the CDR3 is TGTGCCAGCAGCCAAGGATTGAAAACTGAAGCTTTCTTT. This rearrangement joins TRBV14 to TRBJ1-1; no firm D call. The CDR3 length is 13 residues. Germline V CDR1 and CDR2: SGHDN, FVKESK.

The J gene is TRBJ1-1, the V gene TRBV13, with 8 bases that match TRBD1. The V and J ends lost 6 bases and 1 base, in that order; junction bases with no gene match: 7. The CDR3 has 15 amino acids. The germline V gene has CDR1 PRHDT and CDR2 FYEKMQ (reference sequence). CDR3 in amino acids: CASRSRQGKNTEAFF. In DNA form, the CDR3 reads TGTGCCAGCAGATCCCGACAGGGGAAGAACACTGAAGCTTTCTTT.

The V call is TRBV11-2, the J call TRBJ2-7; D perhaps matches TRBD1 (6 bases). Germline V CDR1 and CDR2: SGHAT, FQNNGV. The CDR3 runs 14 residues. Trimming removed 6 bases at V and 10 bases at J, with 22 bases between. The DNA of the CDR3 is TGTGCCAGCAGTAGACAGGATTTACGAGAGGTTCAGTACTTC. Its translation: CASSRQDLREVQYF.

The rearrangement uses TRBV2 and TRBJ2-1; 12 bases map to TRBD2. The CDR3 is made up of 14 amino acids. The ends lost 4 bases at V and 8 bases at J; junction bases unmatched: 3. Germline assignment: CDR1 SNHLY and CDR2 FYNNEI. This CDR3 reads CASSVLAGGDEQFF. Written as DNA, the CDR3 is TGTGCCAGCAGTGTTCTAGCGGGGGGGGATGAGCAGTTCTTC.

The J gene is TRBJ2-1, the V gene TRBV10-1, with TRBD2 as a possible D gene (6 bases). Germline CDR1 reads WNHNN; CDR2 reads SYGVQD (reference sequence). Trimming cost V 4 bases and J 8 bases, with 15 bases left between them. This CDR3 spans 14 amino acids. CDR3 in DNA: TGCGCCAGCAGTGTGTCGGGAGCGTCCTATGAGCAGTTCTTC. Residues: CASSVSGASYEQFF.

The chain employs TRBV6-6 and TRBJ2-1; 13 bases match TRBD2. Unmatched junction bases numbered 3, after V lost 5 bases and J lost 2 bases. The CDR3 runs to 16 residues. Germline V CDR1 and CDR2: MNHNY, SVGAGI (reference sequence). The CDR3 protein is CASSRTSGGAYNEQFF. The CDR3 nucleotides are TGTGCCAGCAGTCGGACTAGCGGGGGCGCCTACAATGAGCAGTTCTTC.

The V and J genes are TRBV11-3 and TRBJ2-3; the match to TRBD1 covers 10 bases. Germline V gene sequence: CDR1 SGHNT, CDR2 YENEEA. CDR3 length: 15 residues. Trimming cost V 5 bases and J 4 bases; bases outside gene matches: 6. The CDR3 sequence: CASSTGTGVADTQYF. In nucleotides, the CDR3 is TGTGCCAGCAGCACGGGGACAGGGGTCGCAGATACGCAGTATTTT.

The V and J genes are TRBV28 and TRBJ2-7; D is tentatively TRBD1 or TRBD2 (5 bases each). Germline assignment: CDR1 MDHEN and CDR2 SYDVKM. The CDR3 runs 12 residues. Trimming took off 8 bases at V and 12 bases at J, with 20 bases between the two ends. This CDR3 is CASFDRVGASYF. CDR3 nucleotides: TGTGCCAGCTTCGACCGGGTCGGGGCCTCGTACTTC.